This T cell receptor (beta chain) derives from a study of vaccination effects on CD4 cells after COVID-19 (dated by TCRdb to between 2021 and 2024). Study-level background: Two doses of either the BNT162b2 or the mRNA-1273 mRNA SARS-CoV-2 vaccine were administered to participants. SARS-CoV-2 spike-specific CD4+ TCR repertoires were compared before and after mRNA vaccination in COVID-19 convalescent patients and in infection-naive vaccine recipients. Altogether, 10 COVID-19 convalescent patients and several SARS-CoV-2-naive healthy vaccine recipients made up the full study. Cultures from other donors in the study were sequenced with the Oncomine TCR Beta short-read assay on an Illumina iSeq 100. What the study reported, not specific to this receptor: Among healthy vaccine recipients, nearly all vaccine-induced clones were SARS-CoV-2 mono-reactive, and just 1 of 255 was cross-reactive with common cold coronaviruses. Only a small number of convalescent patients were included, and no early post-infection timepoints were available, which limited the study. At late post-vaccination timepoints, both infection-induced and vaccine-induced clones showed marked clonal contraction, consistent with waning T cell responses.

The method behind the library was the immunoSEQ multiplex PCR assay. TCR beta CDR3 sequencing was performed on DNA from the cultured, isolated CD4+ T cells. The paper's processing steps were these. Non-productive TCR sequences were removed, reads were trimmed to the CDR3 region, and CDR3s of at least 7 amino acids were retained. The MANAFEST web app was used to identify antigen-specific clonotypes by comparing expansion in peptide wells with expansion in reference cultures. To be called positive, a clone needed expansion at FDR<0.05 compared with the reference and with all other wells, an odds ratio greater than 5, and a frequency greater than 0.1% in two replicate wells. Clonotypes significantly expanded in SARS-CoV-2 spike wells and in at least one common cold coronavirus spike condition were defined as cross-reactive. CDR3 similarity was assessed by Levenshtein distance with the stringdist R package, and unrooted trees were built with ape in R 3.6.1. TCRdb carries this immuneACCESS record with in-frame sequences only. Its versions omit some clonotypes, under half of them owing to an unresolved V gene in the studies checked, with the rest unexplained. D and trimming were read from the DNA, whereas the V and J calls and clone size are those reported in that table. The sample table shows 30,000 or so clones, and around 70% are seen once. Around 30% of the sample goes to the ten largest clones.

About this clone: Its antigen target is currently unknown. Base quality data are lacking; no much larger clone is found one base away.

In the ViraFEST assay, PBMC were stimulated with viral peptide pools, and TCR sequencing was then used to find antigen-specific CD4+ T cell clonotypes based on their expansion. After less than eleven days of culture, CD4+ T cells were isolated with the EasySep CD4+ T cell isolation kit. None of the healthy vaccine recipients had a prior SARS-CoV-2 infection, which was confirmed by nucleocapsid antibody tests that came back negative both before and after vaccination. Some 1.9 million PBMC per well were cultured with approximately 10 ug/ml peptides in IMDM containing approximately 4.6% human AB serum, around 10 IU/ml IL-2 and gentamicin. Half of the culture medium was replaced with fresh IL-2-containing medium on days 3 and 7. Unless noted otherwise, every peptide stimulation condition was grown in triplicate wells. PBMC were separated from whole blood using Ficoll-Paque Plus gradient centrifugation and were then either cryopreserved at -140C or used fresh. The overlapping peptide pools covered the spike proteins of SARS-CoV-2 and of the common cold coronaviruses HCoV-NL63, HCoV-OC43 and HCoV-229E. The QIAamp micro DNA kit was used to extract genomic DNA from the cultured CD4+ T cells.

Taken from the germline V gene (reference sequence), the CDR1 and CDR2 loops are LNHDA and SQIVND. Taken from cysteine to phenylalanine, the CDR3 has 18 residues. The CDR3 DNA has 54 bases and is translated from base 1. For this chain, trimming is 1 base at the V end and 0 bases at the J end, and the number of junction bases without a gene match is 9. The chain is made from TRBV19 and TRBJ1-3; the central 7 bases match TRBD1. The specimen comprised CD4+ T cells from PBMCs cultured with HCoV-229E spike peptides, sampled before COVID-19 vaccination. What this sample's cell subset or site label stands for: HCoV-229E spike overlapping peptide pool stimulation. This receptor was obtained from a human donor who received a COVID-19 vaccine. The CDR3 here reads CASSIGTGGTYSGNTIYF. The DNA reads as follows: TGTGCCAGTAGTATAGGGACAGGAGGAACCTACTCTGGAAACACCATATATTTT. Joined to the reference TRBV19 and TRBJ1-3 proteins, this CDR3 gives the full variable domain: DGGITQSPKYLFRKEGQNVTLSCEQNLNHDAMYWYRQDPGQGLRLIYYSQIVNDFQKGDIAEGYSVSREKKESFPLTVTSAQKNPTAFYLCASSIGTGGTYSGNTIYFGEGSWLTVV.